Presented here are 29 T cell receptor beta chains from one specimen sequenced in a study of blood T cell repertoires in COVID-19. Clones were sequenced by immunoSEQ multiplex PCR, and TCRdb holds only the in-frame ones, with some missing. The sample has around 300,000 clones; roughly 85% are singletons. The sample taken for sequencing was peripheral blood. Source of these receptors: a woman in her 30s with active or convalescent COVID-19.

CDR3 residues: CASSWGDRDHNYGYTF. For the CDR3, the DNA is TGCGCCAGCAGCTGGGGGGACAGGGACCATAACTATGGCTACACCTTC. The chain uses TRBV5-1 and TRBJ1-2, with TRBD1 matching 9 bases. This CDR3 has 16 amino acids. Germline assignment: CDR1 SGHRS and CDR2 YFSETQ. The V gene end was trimmed by 3 bases and the J gene end by 1 base; junction bases not matched to a gene: 7. Variable domain in full (rest from reference TRBV5-1 and TRBJ1-2): KAGVTQTPRYLIKTRGQQVTLSCSPISGHRSVSWYQQTPGQGLQFLFEYFSETQRNKGNFPGRFSGRQFSNSRSEMNVSTLELGDSALYLCASSWGDRDHNYGYTFGSGTRLTVV.

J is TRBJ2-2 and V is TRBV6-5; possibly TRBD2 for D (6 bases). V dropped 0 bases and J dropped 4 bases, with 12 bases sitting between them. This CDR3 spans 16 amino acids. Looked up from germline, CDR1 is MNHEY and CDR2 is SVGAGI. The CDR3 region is CASSYSAVGGTGELFF. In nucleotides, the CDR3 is TGTGCCAGCAGTTACTCGGCAGTCGGGGGCACCGGGGAGCTGTTTTTT.

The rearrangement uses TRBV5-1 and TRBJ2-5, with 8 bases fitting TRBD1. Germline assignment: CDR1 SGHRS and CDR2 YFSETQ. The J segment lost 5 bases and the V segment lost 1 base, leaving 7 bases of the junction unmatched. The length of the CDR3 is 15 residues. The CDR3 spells CASSLTLTGAETQYF. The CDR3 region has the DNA TGCGCCAGCAGCTTGACGCTGACAGGGGCGGAGACCCAGTACTTC. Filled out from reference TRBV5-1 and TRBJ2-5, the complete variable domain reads KAGVTQTPRYLIKTRGQQVTLSCSPISGHRSVSWYQQTPGQGLQFLFEYFSETQRNKGNFPGRFSGRQFSNSRSEMNVSTLELGDSALYLCASSLTLTGAETQYFGPGTRLLVL.

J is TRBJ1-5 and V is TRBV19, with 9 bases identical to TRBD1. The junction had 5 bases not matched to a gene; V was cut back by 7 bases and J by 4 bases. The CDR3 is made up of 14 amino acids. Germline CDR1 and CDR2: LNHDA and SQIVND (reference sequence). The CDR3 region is CASTRQGGNQPQHF. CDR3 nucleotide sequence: TGTGCCAGTACCAGACAGGGGGGAAATCAGCCCCAGCATTTT. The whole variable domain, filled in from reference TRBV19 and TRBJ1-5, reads DGGITQSPKYLFRKEGQNVTLSCEQNLNHDAMYWYRQDPGQGLRLIYYSQIVNDFQKGDIAEGYSVSREKKESFPLTVTSAQKNPTAFYLCASTRQGGNQPQHFGDGTRLSIL.

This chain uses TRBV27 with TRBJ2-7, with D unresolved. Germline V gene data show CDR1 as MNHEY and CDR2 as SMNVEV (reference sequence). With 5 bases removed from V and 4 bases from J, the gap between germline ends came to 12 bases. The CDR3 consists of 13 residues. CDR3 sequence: CASSPFGSYEQYF. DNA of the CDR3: TGTGCCAGCAGTCCTTTCGGGTCATACGAGCAGTACTTC.

For the CDR3, the DNA is TGTGCCAGCAGCCCCGACTGGAACAATGAGCAGTTCTTC. It is translated as CASSPDWNNEQFF. V gene TRBV5-8 combines with J gene TRBJ2-1; D gene ambiguous. The V gene lost 4 bases and the J gene lost 5 bases, with 10 bases spanning the gap. This CDR3 is built from 13 residues. Germline lookup yields CDR1 SGHTS and CDR2 YDEGEE.

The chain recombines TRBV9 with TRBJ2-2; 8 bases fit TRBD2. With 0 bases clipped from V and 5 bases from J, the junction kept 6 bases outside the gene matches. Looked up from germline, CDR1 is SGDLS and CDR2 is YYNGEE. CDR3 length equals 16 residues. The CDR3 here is CASSVEGLVETGELFF. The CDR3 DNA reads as TGTGCCAGCAGCGTAGAGGGACTAGTAGAGACCGGGGAGCTGTTTTTT.

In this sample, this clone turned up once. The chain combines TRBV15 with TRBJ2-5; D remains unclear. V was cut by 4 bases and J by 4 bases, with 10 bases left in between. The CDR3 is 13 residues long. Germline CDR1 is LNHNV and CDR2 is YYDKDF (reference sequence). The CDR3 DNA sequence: TGTGCCACCAGCACCCAGTATGGAGAGACCCAGTACTTC. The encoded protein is CATSTQYGETQYF. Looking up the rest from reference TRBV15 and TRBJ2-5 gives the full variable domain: DAMVIQNPRYQVTQFGKPVTLSCSQTLNHNVMYWYQQKSSQAPKLLFHYYDKDFNNEADTPDNFQSRRPNTSFCFLDIRSPGLGDTAMYLCATSTQYGETQYFGPGTRLLVL.

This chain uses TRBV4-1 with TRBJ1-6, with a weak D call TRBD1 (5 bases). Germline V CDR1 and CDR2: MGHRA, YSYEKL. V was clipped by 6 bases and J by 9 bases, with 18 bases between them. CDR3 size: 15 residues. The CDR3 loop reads CASRSQIRGASPLHF. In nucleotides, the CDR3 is TGCGCCAGCAGGTCCCAAATCCGCGGGGCTTCACCCCTCCACTTT.

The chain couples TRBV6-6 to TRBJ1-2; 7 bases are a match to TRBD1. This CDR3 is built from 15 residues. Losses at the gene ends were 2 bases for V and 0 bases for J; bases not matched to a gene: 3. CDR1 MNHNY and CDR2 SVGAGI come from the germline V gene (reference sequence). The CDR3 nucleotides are TGTGCCAGCAGTTACCATACAGGGGCTAACTATGGCTACACCTTC. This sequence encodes CASSYHTGANYGYTF.

In DNA, the CDR3 is TGTGCCAGCAGGAAGACAGGGGCCGGGGAGACCCAGTACTTC. It encodes CASRKTGAGETQYF. This chain connects TRBV5-6 to TRBJ2-5, with 8 bases fitting TRBD1. The J segment lost 5 bases and the V segment lost 5 bases, leaving 8 bases of the junction unmatched. The CDR3 covers 14 residues. Germline values: CDR1 SGHDT, CDR2 YYEEEE.

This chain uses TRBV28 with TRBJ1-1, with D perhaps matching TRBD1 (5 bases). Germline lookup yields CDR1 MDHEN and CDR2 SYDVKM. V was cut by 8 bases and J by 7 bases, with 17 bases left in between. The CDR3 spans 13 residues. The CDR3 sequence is CASHRGGDHEAFF. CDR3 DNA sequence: TGTGCCAGCCATAGGGGCGGAGACCATGAAGCTTTCTTT.

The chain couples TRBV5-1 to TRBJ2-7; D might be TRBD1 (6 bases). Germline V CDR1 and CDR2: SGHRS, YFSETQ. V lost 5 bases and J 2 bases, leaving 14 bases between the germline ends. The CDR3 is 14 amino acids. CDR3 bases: TGCGCCAGCAGGTTCCAGGGGAATACCTACGAGCAGTACTTC. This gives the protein CASRFQGNTYEQYF. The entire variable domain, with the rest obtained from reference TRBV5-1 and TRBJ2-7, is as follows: KAGVTQTPRYLIKTRGQQVTLSCSPISGHRSVSWYQQTPGQGLQFLFEYFSETQRNKGNFPGRFSGRQFSNSRSEMNVSTLELGDSALYLCASRFQGNTYEQYFGPGTRLTVT.

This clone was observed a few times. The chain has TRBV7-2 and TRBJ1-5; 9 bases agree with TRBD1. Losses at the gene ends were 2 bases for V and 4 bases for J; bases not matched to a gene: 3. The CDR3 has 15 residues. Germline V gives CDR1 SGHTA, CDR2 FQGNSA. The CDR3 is CASSLRTGVNQPQHF. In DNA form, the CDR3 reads TGTGCCAGCAGCTTACGGACAGGGGTGAATCAGCCCCAGCATTTT.

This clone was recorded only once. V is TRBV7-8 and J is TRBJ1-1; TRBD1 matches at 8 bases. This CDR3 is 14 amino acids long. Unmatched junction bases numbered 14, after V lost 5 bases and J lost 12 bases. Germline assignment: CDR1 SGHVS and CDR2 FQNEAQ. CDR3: CASSVIAQGARTFF. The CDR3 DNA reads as TGTGCCAGCAGCGTTATCGCTCAGGGGGCCCGGACTTTCTTT. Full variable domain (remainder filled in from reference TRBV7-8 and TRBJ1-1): GAGVSQSPRYKVAKRGQDVALRCDPISGHVSLFWYQQALGQGPEFLTYFQNEAQLDKSGLPSDRFFAERPEGSVSTLKIQRTQQEDSAVYLCASSVIAQGARTFFGQGTRLTVV.

The CDR3 DNA follows: TGTGCCAGCACCGCGGCGGGGAACGAAAAACTGTTTTTT. The encoded protein is CASTAAGNEKLFF. The chain couples TRBV7-8 to TRBJ1-4; D not certain. Germline CDR1 SGHVS, CDR2 FQNEAQ. CDR3 length: 13 amino acids. V was cut by 7 bases and J by 8 bases, with 14 bases left in between. Full variable domain (outside the CDR3, taken from reference TRBV7-8 and TRBJ1-4): GAGVSQSPRYKVAKRGQDVALRCDPISGHVSLFWYQQALGQGPEFLTYFQNEAQLDKSGLPSDRFFAERPEGSVSTLKIQRTQQEDSAVYLCASTAAGNEKLFFGSGTQLSVL.

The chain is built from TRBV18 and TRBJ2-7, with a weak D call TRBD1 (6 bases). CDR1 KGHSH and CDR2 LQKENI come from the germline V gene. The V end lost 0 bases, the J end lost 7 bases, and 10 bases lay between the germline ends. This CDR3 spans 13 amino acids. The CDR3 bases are TGTGCCAGCTCACCACCGAGTGACAGGGAGCAGTACTTC. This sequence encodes CASSPPSDREQYF. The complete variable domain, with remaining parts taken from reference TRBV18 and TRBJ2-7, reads NAGVMQNPRHLVRRRGQEARLRCSPMKGHSHVYWYRQLPEEGLKFMVYLQKENIIDESGMPKERFSAEFPKEGPSILRIQQVVRGDSAAYFCASSPPSDREQYFGPGTRLTVT.

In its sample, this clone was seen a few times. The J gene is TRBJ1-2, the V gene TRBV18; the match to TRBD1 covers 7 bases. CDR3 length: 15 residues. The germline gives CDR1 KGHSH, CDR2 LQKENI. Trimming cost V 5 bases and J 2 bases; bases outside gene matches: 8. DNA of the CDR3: TGTGCCAGCTCAGCGGACAGGCTGACAAACTATGGCTACACCTTC. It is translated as CASSADRLTNYGYTF. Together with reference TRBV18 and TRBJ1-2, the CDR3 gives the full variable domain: NAGVMQNPRHLVRRRGQEARLRCSPMKGHSHVYWYRQLPEEGLKFMVYLQKENIIDESGMPKERFSAEFPKEGPSILRIQQVVRGDSAAYFCASSADRLTNYGYTFGSGTRLTVV.

The CDR3 coding sequence is TGTGCCAGCAGCTCAAAACAGCTCACTGAAGCTTTCTTT. Translated: CASSSKQLTEAFF. This chain joins TRBV7-2 and TRBJ1-1; D remains unclear. V gave up 4 bases and J gave up 4 bases, with 10 bases separating them. The V gene's germline CDR1 is SGHTA and CDR2 FQGNSA. The CDR3 extends over 13 amino acids.

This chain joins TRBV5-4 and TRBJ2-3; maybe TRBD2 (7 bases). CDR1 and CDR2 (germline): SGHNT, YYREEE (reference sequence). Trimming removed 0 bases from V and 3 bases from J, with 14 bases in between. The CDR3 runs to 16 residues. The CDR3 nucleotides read TGTGCCAGCAGCTTGGGGGAGGGGGGTTGGACAGATACGCAGTATTTT. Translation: CASSLGEGGWTDTQYF.

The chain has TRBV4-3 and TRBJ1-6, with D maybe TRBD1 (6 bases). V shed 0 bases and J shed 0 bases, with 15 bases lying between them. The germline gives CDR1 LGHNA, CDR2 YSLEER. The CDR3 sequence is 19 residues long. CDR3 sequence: CASSQDLQGWSSYNSPLHF. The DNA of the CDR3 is TGCGCCAGCAGCCAAGATCTACAGGGATGGAGCTCCTATAATTCACCCCTCCACTTT.

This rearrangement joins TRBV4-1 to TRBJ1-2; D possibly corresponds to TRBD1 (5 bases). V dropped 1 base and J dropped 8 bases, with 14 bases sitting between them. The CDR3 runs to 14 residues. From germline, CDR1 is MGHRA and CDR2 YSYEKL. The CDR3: CASSQVNGGDGYTF. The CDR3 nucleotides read TGCGCCAGCAGCCAAGTCAACGGAGGGGACGGCTACACCTTC.

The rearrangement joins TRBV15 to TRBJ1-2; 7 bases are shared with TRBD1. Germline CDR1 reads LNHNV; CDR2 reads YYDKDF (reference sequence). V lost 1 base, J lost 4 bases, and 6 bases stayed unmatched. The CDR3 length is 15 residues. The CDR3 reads CATSRAGTELYGYTF. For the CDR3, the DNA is TGTGCCACCAGCAGAGCCGGGACAGAACTCTATGGCTACACCTTC.

In DNA, the CDR3 is TGTGCCAGCAGTGAAAAGCGGGGGGGCGCAGATACGCAGTATTTT. Encoded protein: CASSEKRGGADTQYF. The rearrangement joins TRBV6-4 to TRBJ2-3; 10 bases are a match to TRBD2. The junction had 4 bases not matched to a gene; V was cut back by 3 bases and J by 4 bases. The germline CDR1 and CDR2 sequences are MRHNA and SNTAGT. The CDR3 runs 15 residues.

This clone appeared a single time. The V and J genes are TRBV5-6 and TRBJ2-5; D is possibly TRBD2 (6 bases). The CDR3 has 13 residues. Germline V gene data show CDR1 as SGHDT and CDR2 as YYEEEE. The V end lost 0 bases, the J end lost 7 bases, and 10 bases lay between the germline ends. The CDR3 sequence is CASSLAQGGTQYF. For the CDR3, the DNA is TGTGCCAGCAGCTTGGCGCAGGGAGGGACCCAGTACTTC.

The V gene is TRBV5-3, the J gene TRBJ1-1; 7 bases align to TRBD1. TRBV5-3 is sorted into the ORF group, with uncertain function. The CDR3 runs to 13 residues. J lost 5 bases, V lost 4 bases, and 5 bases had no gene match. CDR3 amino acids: CARSGDRATEAFF. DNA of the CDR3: TGTGCCAGAAGCGGAGACAGGGCTACTGAAGCTTTCTTT.

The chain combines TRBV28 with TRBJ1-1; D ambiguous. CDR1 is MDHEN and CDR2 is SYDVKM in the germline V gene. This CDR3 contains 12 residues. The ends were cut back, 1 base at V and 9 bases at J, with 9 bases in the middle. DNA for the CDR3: TGTGCCAGCAGTTTATATCCCGGGAAAGCTTTCTTT. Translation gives CASSLYPGKAFF.

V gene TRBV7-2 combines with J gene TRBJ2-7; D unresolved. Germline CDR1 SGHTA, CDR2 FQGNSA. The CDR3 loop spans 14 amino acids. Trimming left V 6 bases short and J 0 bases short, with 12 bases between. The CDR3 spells CASRRSPSSYEQYF. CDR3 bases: TGTGCCAGCAGGCGGAGCCCATCCTCCTACGAGCAGTACTTC.

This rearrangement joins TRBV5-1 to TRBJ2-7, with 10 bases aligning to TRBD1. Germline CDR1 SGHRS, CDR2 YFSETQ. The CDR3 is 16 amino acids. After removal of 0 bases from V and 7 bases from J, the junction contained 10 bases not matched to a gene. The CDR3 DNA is TGCGCCAGCAGCTTGGGACCGGGACAGGGGTCGGGAGAGCAGTACTTC. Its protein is CASSLGPGQGSGEQYF. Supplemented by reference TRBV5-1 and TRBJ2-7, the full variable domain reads KAGVTQTPRYLIKTRGQQVTLSCSPISGHRSVSWYQQTPGQGLQFLFEYFSETQRNKGNFPGRFSGRQFSNSRSEMNVSTLELGDSALYLCASSLGPGQGSGEQYFGPGTRLTVT.